Each of the 27 T cell receptor beta chains below was sequenced from the same sample in a study of T cells in Graves' hyperthyroidism and ophthalmopathy. TCR beta CDR3 regions were amplified from RNA transcripts. TCR CDR3 underwent first-round RT-PCR with the HTBI primer set. TCRdb recomputed calls from the multiplex PCR reads with MiXCR, one row per CDR3 protein. Here the sample spans about 700,000 distinct CDR3 sequences, around 13% being singletons. Material: blood. These receptors all come from a woman under 30 with Graves' hyperthyroidism.

This clonotype was observed at least ten times. The DNA for the CDR3 is TGTGCCAGCAGTGATAGAGGCTCTGGGGCCAACGTCCTGACTTTC. This encodes CASSDRGSGANVLTF. The V and J genes are TRBV2 and TRBJ2-6, with unresolved D. Trimming took off 3 bases at V and 0 bases at J, with 6 bases between the two ends. Germline-derived CDR1 and CDR2 are SNHLY and FYNNEI. The CDR3 is 15 residues long. Together with reference TRBV2 and TRBJ2-6, the CDR3 gives the full variable domain: EPEVTQTPSHQVTQMGQEVILRCVPISNHLYFYWYRQILGQKVEFLVSFYNNEISEKSEIFDDQFSVERPDGSNFTLKIRSTKLEDSAMYFCASSDRGSGANVLTFGAGSRLTVL.

The rearrangement uses TRBV11-2 and TRBJ1-6; no clear D gene. Germline-derived CDR1 and CDR2 are SGHAT and FQNNGV. The V end was cut by 5 bases, the J end by 8 bases, with 13 bases between. The CDR3 spans 14 residues. The CDR3 loop is CASSHVGSHSPLHF. In nucleotides, the CDR3 is TGTGCCAGCAGCCACGTAGGATCCCATTCACCCCTCCACTTT.

The rearrangement uses TRBV27 and TRBJ2-1; a weak D match, TRBD2 (5 bases). Trimming removed 5 bases from V and 4 bases from J, with 15 bases in between. The CDR3 is 15 residues long. Looked up from germline, CDR1 is MNHEY and CDR2 is SMNVEV (reference sequence). CDR3 bases: TGTGCCAGCAGTCTAGCCCCTGGAGAATACAATGAGCAGTTCTTC. Its protein product is CASSLAPGEYNEQFF.

In its sample, this clonotype was seen a few times. The chain carries TRBV11-2 and TRBJ2-2, with 7 bases matching TRBD2. The CDR3 spans 15 residues. V lost 8 bases and J lost 5; bases outside the gene matches: 11. Germline CDR1 is SGHAT and CDR2 is FQNNGV. Here the CDR3 reads CASGYSGGGTGELFF. The CDR3 coding sequence is TGTGCCAGCGGTTATTCGGGGGGAGGGACCGGGGAGCTGTTTTTT.

V is TRBV6-9 and J is TRBJ1-1, with D perhaps TRBD1 (5 bases). From germline, CDR1 is MNHGY and CDR2 SVAAGI. V was shortened by 3 bases and J by 4 bases, with 15 bases between the two germline ends. There are 15 residues in the CDR3. CDR3 sequence (DNA): TGTGCCAGCAGTTACGGCGGGGGTGGAAGCACTGAAGCTTTCTTT. Protein sequence: CASSYGGGGSTEAFF.

This clonotype has ten or more counts. V usage is TRBV6-1 and J usage is TRBJ1-1, with 8 bases identical to TRBD1. This CDR3 is built from 13 residues. CDR1 and CDR2 from the germline V gene are MNHNS and SASEGT. V gave up 7 bases and J gave up 5 bases; unmatched junction bases: 6. For the CDR3, the DNA is TGTGCCAGCAACGAACAGGGGGGTACTGAAGCTTTCTTT. It codes for CASNEQGGTEAFF.

In this sample, this clonotype turned up many times. This chain connects TRBV5-1 to TRBJ1-4, with TRBD1 identical over 7 bases. V gave up 2 bases and J gave up 3 bases; unmatched junction bases: 10. The CDR3 runs to 17 residues. Germline lookup yields CDR1 SGHRS and CDR2 YFSETQ. The CDR3 nucleotides read TGCGCCAGCAGCTTACTCCAGGGGGTGGCCGCTAATGAAAAACTGTTTTTT. Protein: CASSLLQGVAANEKLFF.

This clonotype occurred many times. This chain links TRBV11-3 with TRBJ2-1; 11 bases are a match to TRBD2. The germline CDR1 and CDR2 sequences are SGHNT and YENEEA. The CDR3 loop spans 17 amino acids. V was pared by 2 bases and J by 6 bases, with 9 bases of the junction left unmatched. The CDR3 bases are TGTGCCAGCAGCTTAAAGGGAGGGACTAGCGGCTTCAATGAGCAGTTCTTC. Protein: CASSLKGGTSGFNEQFF. The full variable domain, rest sourced from reference TRBV11-3 and TRBJ2-1, is EAGVVQSPRYKIIEKKQPVAFWCNPISGHNTLYWYLQNLGQGPELLIRYENEEAVDDSQLPKDRFSAERLKGVDSTLKIQPAELGDSAVYLCASSLKGGTSGFNEQFFGPGTRLTVL.

This clonotype has a handful of counts. V usage is TRBV11-2 and J usage is TRBJ1-5; TRBD1 agrees at 7 bases. The germline gives CDR1 SGHAT, CDR2 FQNNGV. The CDR3 spans 15 residues. V was clipped by 5 bases and J by 4 bases; unmatched bases: 8. For the CDR3, the DNA is TGTGCCAGCAGCGCCGGGACAGCAGTAAATCAGCCCCAGCATTTT. Its translation is CASSAGTAVNQPQHF.

Ten or more counts support this clonotype. The chain employs TRBV7-2 and TRBJ2-7; TRBD2 agrees at 10 bases. The CDR3 is 17 amino acids. V gave up 4 bases and J gave up 4 bases; unmatched junction bases: 13. Per the germline V gene, CDR1 is SGHTA and CDR2 is FQGNSA. This chain's CDR3 is CASSSETLAGISYEQYF. The CDR3 DNA reads as TGTGCCAGCAGCTCGGAAACACTAGCGGGGATATCTTACGAGCAGTACTTC.

This clonotype has more than one count but fewer than ten. J is TRBJ2-7 and V is TRBV4-2; D remains unclear. Trimming cost V 0 bases and J 7 bases, with 13 bases left between them. Germline V gene data show CDR1 as LGHNA and CDR2 as YNFKEQ. This CDR3 is built from 14 residues. CDR3 coding DNA: TGTGCCAGCAGCCAAGATCGGGCAGCTACGGAGCAGTACTTC. Protein: CASSQDRAATEQYF.

As regards this clonotype: An end of the junction differs from the germline gene, which may be a read error. The chain employs TRBV3-1 and TRBJ2-1; perhaps TRBD2 as D (5 bases). CDR3 length: 17 amino acids. The germline V gene has CDR1 LGHDT and CDR2 YNNKEL (reference sequence). This CDR3 is CVSSQGGRGSAYNEQFF. CDR3 DNA sequence: TGTGTCAGCAGCCAAGGAGGACGGGGATCGGCTTACAATGAGCAGTTCTTC.

The chain combines TRBV20-1 with TRBJ2-1, with TRBD2 as a possible D gene (7 bases). V lost 4 bases to trimming and J lost 8 bases, with 15 bases between them. CDR1 and CDR2 (germline): DFQATT, SNEGSKA (reference sequence). This CDR3 is built from 13 residues. In nucleotides, the CDR3 is TGCAGTGCTAAGGGGGGGGGGGGGGATGAGCAGTTCTTC. This codes for CSAKGGGGDEQFF.

The table lists this clonotype with many counts. As DNA, the CDR3 is TGTGCCAGCTCACCATACTCCCCCGGGGAGCTGTTTTTT. This sequence encodes CASSPYSPGELFF. The chain employs TRBV18 and TRBJ2-2, with D hard to call. With 2 bases removed from V and 6 bases from J, the gap between germline ends came to 7 bases. There are 13 residues in the CDR3. The germline CDR1 and CDR2 sequences are KGHSH and LQKENI.

This clonotype was recorded many times. The J gene is TRBJ2-1, the V gene TRBV7-2; a possible D gene is TRBD1 (6 bases). Germline values: CDR1 SGHTA, CDR2 FQGNSA. CDR3 length: 16 residues. V dropped 5 bases and J dropped 0 bases, with 14 bases sitting between them. CDR3 loop: CASSTRDRFSYNEQFF. CDR3 nucleotides: TGTGCCAGCAGCACCCGAGACAGGTTCTCCTACAATGAGCAGTTCTTC.

V gene TRBV12-3 or TRBV12-4 combines with J gene TRBJ2-4; 9 bases align to TRBD1. The CDR3 extends over 16 amino acids. With V trimmed by 0 bases and J by 2 bases, 2 bases remained unmatched. CDR3 in DNA: TGTGCCAGCAGTTTAGCGGGGACAGGGACCAAAAACATTCAGTACTTC. It yields the protein CASSLAGTGTKNIQYF.

The J gene is TRBJ1-1, the V gene TRBV13, with D unresolved. Germline V gene lookup returns CDR1 PRHDT and CDR2 FYEKMQ (reference sequence). Trimming removed 5 bases at V and 0 bases at J, with 13 bases between. The length of the CDR3 is 15 residues. The CDR3 DNA follows: TGTGCCAGCAGCCAAGAGCCGGGTTTGAACACTGAAGCTTTCTTT. It codes for CASSQEPGLNTEAFF.

This clonotype came up many times. This chain connects TRBV6-1 to TRBJ2-1, with D unresolved. CDR1 and CDR2 from the germline V gene are MNHNS and SASEGT. The CDR3 is 15 residues long. Trimming pared 4 bases from V and 9 bases from J, leaving 19 bases between. In nucleotides, the CDR3 is TGTGCCAGCAGTGCAAAAGGTCTAGATCGAGCTGAGCAGTTCTTC. Protein: CASSAKGLDRAEQFF.

This clonotype has more than one count but fewer than ten. Written as DNA, the CDR3 is TGTGCCAGTAGTCGCCGGGGACAGGGGGGCACAGATACGCAGTATTTT. Its translation: CASSRRGQGGTDTQYF. The rearrangement joins TRBV19 to TRBJ2-3; TRBD1 matches 11 bases. The length of the CDR3 is 16 residues. The germline V gene has CDR1 LNHDA and CDR2 SQIVND (reference sequence). The J segment lost 1 base and the V segment lost 5 bases, leaving 5 bases of the junction unmatched.

This clonotype has at least ten counts. The rearrangement joins TRBV20-1 to TRBJ2-5; possible D gene TRBD2, 5 bases. CDR1 is DFQATT, CDR2 SNEGSKA, per germline (reference sequence). CDR3 size: 15 residues. The V end lost 6 bases, the J end lost 2 bases, and 19 bases lay between the germline ends. The CDR3 DNA is TGCAGTGCCATTAGTAGCGCCCGCCTTCAAGAGACCCAGTACTTC. This codes for CSAISSARLQETQYF.

This sequence joins TRBV20-1 and TRBJ2-7, with 9 bases aligning to TRBD2. The V gene's germline CDR1 is DFQATT and CDR2 SNEGSKA (reference sequence). This CDR3 has 15 residues. V was pared by 3 bases and J by 1 base, with 7 bases of the junction left unmatched. The CDR3 loop reads CSARALAGISYEQYF. The CDR3 DNA reads as TGCAGTGCTAGGGCCCTAGCGGGAATATCCTACGAGCAGTACTTC.

This clonotype was counted ten times or more. This chain connects TRBV3-1 to TRBJ2-3, with unresolved D. This CDR3 has 13 residues. Germline V gene sequence: CDR1 LGHDT, CDR2 YNNKEL (reference sequence). The V gene lost 1 base and the J gene lost 4 bases, with 6 bases spanning the gap. CDR3 DNA sequence: TGTGCCAGCAGCCAAGGTCCAGCAGATACGCAGTATTTT. Protein product: CASSQGPADTQYF.

This clonotype has ten or more counts. CDR3 residues: CSARNRGHHNEQFF. CDR3 in DNA: TGCAGTGCTCGCAACAGGGGGCATCACAATGAGCAGTTCTTC. J is TRBJ2-1 and V is TRBV20-1; 9 bases align to TRBD1. The CDR3 covers 14 residues. J gave up 5 bases and V 5 bases, and 7 bases lay outside the gene matches. The germline V gene has CDR1 DFQATT and CDR2 SNEGSKA (reference sequence).

This clonotype turned up a few times. This chain connects TRBV9 to TRBJ2-7; D ambiguous. The germline V gene encodes CDR1 SGDLS and CDR2 YYNGEE. Trimming removed 0 bases at V and 4 bases at J, with 20 bases between. This CDR3 has 17 residues. The CDR3 region is CASSVELVPLIWYEQYF. CDR3 nucleotide sequence: TGTGCCAGCAGCGTAGAGCTAGTCCCGCTTATTTGGTACGAGCAGTACTTC.

The rearrangement uses TRBV11-1 and TRBJ2-3; D not resolved. V dropped 1 base and J dropped 0 bases, with 11 bases sitting between them. Germline loops: CDR1 SGHAT, CDR2 FQDESV (reference sequence). The CDR3 consists of 16 residues. CDR3 in amino acids: CASSLGVDQSTDTQYF. DNA for the CDR3: TGTGCCAGCAGCTTAGGGGTGGATCAAAGCACAGATACGCAGTATTTT.

The V gene is TRBV2, the J gene TRBJ1-5; D uncertain. Germline values: CDR1 SNHLY, CDR2 FYNNEI. The CDR3 has 13 residues. The V end was cut by 7 bases, the J end by 5 bases, with 12 bases between. Written as DNA, the CDR3 is TGTGCCAGCAAGCTCTACAGAGATCAGCCCCAGCATTTT. It is translated as CASKLYRDQPQHF.

This clonotype was counted many times. V and J are TRBV2 and TRBJ2-7, with TRBD2 matching over 10 bases. Trimming removed 8 bases from V and 6 bases from J; junction bases left unmatched: 13. The CDR3 has 15 amino acids. Germline CDR1 reads SNHLY; CDR2 reads FYNNEI. The DNA for the CDR3 is TGTGCCAGCCGCGAAGGGAGCGGGAGGGCCCCCGAGCAGTACTTC. This gives the protein CASREGSGRAPEQYF.